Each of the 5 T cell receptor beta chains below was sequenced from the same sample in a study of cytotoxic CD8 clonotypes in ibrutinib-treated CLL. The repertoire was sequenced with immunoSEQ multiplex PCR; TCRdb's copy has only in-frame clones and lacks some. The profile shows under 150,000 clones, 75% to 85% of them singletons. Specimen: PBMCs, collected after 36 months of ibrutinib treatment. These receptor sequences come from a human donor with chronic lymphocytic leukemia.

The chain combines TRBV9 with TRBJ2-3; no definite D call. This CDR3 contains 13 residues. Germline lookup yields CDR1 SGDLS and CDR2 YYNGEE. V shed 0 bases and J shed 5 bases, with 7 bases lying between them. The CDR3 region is CASSVVAQDTQYF. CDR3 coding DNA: TGTGCCAGCAGCGTAGTGGCCCAAGATACGCAGTATTTT.

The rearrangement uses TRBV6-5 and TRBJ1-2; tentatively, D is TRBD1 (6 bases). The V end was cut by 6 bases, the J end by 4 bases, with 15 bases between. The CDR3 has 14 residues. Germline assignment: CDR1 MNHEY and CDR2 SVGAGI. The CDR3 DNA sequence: TGTGCCAGCAGCCAGGAGCGGGGGCCCTATGGCTACACCTTC. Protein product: CASSQERGPYGYTF.

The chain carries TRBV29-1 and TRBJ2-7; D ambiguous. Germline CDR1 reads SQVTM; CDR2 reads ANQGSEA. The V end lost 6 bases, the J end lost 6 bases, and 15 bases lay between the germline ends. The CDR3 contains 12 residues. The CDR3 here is CSVRRGTTEQYF. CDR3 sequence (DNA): TGCAGCGTCCGCCGAGGCACCACCGAGCAGTACTTC.

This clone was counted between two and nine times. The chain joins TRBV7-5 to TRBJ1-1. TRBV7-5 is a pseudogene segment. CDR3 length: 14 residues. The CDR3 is CVRLSGTENTEAFF. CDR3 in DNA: TGTGTCAGACTTAGCGGGACGGAGAACACTGAAGCTTTCTTT.

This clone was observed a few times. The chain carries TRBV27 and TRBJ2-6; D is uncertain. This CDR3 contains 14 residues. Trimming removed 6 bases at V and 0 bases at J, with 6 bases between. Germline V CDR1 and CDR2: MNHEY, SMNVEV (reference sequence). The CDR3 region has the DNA TGTGCCAGCAGCTACCGCTCTGGGGCCAACGTCCTGACTTTC. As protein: CASSYRSGANVLTF.